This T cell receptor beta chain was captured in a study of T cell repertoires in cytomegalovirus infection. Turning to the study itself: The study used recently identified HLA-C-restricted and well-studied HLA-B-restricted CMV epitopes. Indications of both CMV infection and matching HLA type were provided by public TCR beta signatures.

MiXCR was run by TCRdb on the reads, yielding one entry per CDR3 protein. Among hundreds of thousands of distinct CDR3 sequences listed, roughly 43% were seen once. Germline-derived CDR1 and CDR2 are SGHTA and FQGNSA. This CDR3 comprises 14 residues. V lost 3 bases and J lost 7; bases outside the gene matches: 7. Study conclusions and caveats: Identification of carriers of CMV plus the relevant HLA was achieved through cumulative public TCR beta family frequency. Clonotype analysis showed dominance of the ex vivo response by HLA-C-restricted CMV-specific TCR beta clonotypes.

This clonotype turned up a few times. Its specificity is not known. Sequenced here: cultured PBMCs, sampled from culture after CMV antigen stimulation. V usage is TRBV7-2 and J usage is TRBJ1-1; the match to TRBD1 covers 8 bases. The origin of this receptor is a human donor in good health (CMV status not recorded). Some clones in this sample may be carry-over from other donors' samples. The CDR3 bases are TGTGCCAGCAGCTTTGGACAGGGTCCCGTTGAAGCTTTCTTT. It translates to CASSFGQGPVEAFF.